A single T cell receptor (beta chain) is shown here with its context. This CDR3 spans 13 amino acids. Trimming pared 1 base from V and 1 base from J, leaving 4 bases between. Germline V lookup: CDR1 SGHNT, CDR2 YENEEA. This entry comes from a study of blood T cell repertoires in COVID-19. Measured with immunoSEQ multiplex PCR; TCRdb has only the in-frame clones, and not every one. The sample lists 160,000 or so clones, about 86% occurring once. The source is a woman in her 70s with acute or convalescent COVID-19. The chain uses TRBV11-3 and TRBJ1-1; D ambiguous. Sequenced input: peripheral blood. CDR3 in amino acids: CASSLAGNTEAFF. CDR3 nucleotides: TGTGCCAGCAGCTTAGCAGGGAACACTGAAGCTTTCTTT.